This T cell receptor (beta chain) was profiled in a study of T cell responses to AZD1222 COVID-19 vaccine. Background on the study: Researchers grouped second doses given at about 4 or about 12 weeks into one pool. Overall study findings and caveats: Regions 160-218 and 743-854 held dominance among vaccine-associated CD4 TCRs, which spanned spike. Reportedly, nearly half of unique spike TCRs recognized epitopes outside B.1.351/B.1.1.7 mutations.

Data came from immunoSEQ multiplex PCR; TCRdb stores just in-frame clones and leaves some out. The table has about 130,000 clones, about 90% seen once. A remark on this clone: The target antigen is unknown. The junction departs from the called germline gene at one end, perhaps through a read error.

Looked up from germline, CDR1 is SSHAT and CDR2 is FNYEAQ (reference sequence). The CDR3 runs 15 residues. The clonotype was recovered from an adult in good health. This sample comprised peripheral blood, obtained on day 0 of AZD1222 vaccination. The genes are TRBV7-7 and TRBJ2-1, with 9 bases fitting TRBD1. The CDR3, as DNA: TGTGCTAGCAGCTTACTGGGACAGGGCTACGGTGAGCAGTTCTTC. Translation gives CASSLLGQGYGEQFF.